These T cell receptor beta chains were read from a single sample in a study of early T cells in non-severe SARS-CoV-2 infection. MiXCR, applied by TCRdb to the 5' RACE reads, yields one record per CDR3 protein. This sample yields tens of thousands of distinct CDR3 sequences, of which roughly 8.7% are seen a single time; 5.9% belongs to the top ten. Sequences were obtained from whole blood. All receptors derive from an adult who was a healthcare worker with PCR-confirmed SARS-CoV-2 infection or an uninfected control (not recorded which). The CDR3 runs from the conserved cysteine through the conserved F or W. The order of the fields is clone size, D gene, V gene, J gene, CDR3 DNA, CDR3 protein. D genes are given only for firm matches. Expanded clones are given a class, and other clones once, few, many or no size at all.

many,TRBD2,TRBV5-1,TRBJ2-7,TGCGCCAGCAGCGTGGGACTAGCGGTCACCTACGAGCAGTACTTC,CASSVGLAVTYEQYF
few,NA,TRBV20-1,TRBJ1-2,TGCAGTGCCAACAGACTCGGTAGCTATGGCTACACCTTC,CSANRLGSYGYTF
many,NA,TRBV20-1,TRBJ2-1,TGCAGTGCTAGAGAAAGGGCTAGCTCATACAATGAGCAGTTCTTC,CSARERASSYNEQFF
NA,NA,TRBV10-3,TRBJ1-3,TGTGCCATCAGTGAGTCCTACTCTGGAAACACCATATATTTT,CAISESYSGNTIYF
NA,NA,TRBV7-6,TRBJ1-5,TGTGCCAGCAGCCAGGAGAGCAATCAGCCCCAGCATTTT,CASSQESNQPQHF
many,TRBD2,TRBV6-4,TRBJ2-1,TGTGCCAGCAGTGCGGGACTAGTAACTGAGCAGTTCTTC,CASSAGLVTEQFF
NA,TRBD2,TRBV29-1,TRBJ2-1,TGCAGCGTTGATTCTTCAACTAGCGGGAAGAACTACAATGAGCAGTTCTTC,CSVDSSTSGKNYNEQFF
few,NA,TRBV7-9,TRBJ2-3,TGTGCCAGCGGGACAAGCTCTAGCACAGATACGCAGTATTTT,CASGTSSSTDTQYF
many,NA,TRBV30,TRBJ2-6,TGTGCCTGGAGTAGCGACTCTGGGGCCAACGTCCTGACTTTC,CAWSSDSGANVLTF
many,NA,TRBV7-3,TRBJ1-2,TGTGCCAGCAGCTTAACGAAGGGAGGTGGCTACACCTTC,CASSLTKGGGYTF
few,NA,TRBV5-1,TRBJ2-3,TGCGCCAGCAGCTTGGGCCGGGCGTTCGCTACAGATACGCAGTATTTT,CASSLGRAFATDTQYF
many,NA,TRBV24-1,TRBJ1-5,TGTGCCACCAGTGATTCGGACAGCGGAGCGGGTCAGCCCCAGCATTTT,CATSDSDSGAGQPQHF
many,NA,TRBV12-2,TRBJ2-1,TGTGCAAGTCGCTCTGGACTAGCGGCTTCCTACAATGAGCAGTTCTTC,CASRSGLAASYNEQFF
many,NA,TRBV7-2,TRBJ2-7,TGTGCCAGCAGCTTAGGGCCCAGGCCAACCTACGAGCAGTACTTC,CASSLGPRPTYEQYF
many,NA,TRBV12-3/TRBV12-4,TRBJ1-2,TGTGCCAGCAGTTTTCAAGGCACAGGCCCATATGGCTACACCTTC,CASSFQGTGPYGYTF
NA,NA,TRBV7-3,TRBJ2-2,TGTGCCAGCAGCCCGGGCTGGAACGGGGAGCTGTTTTTT,CASSPGWNGELFF
many,NA,TRBV5-8,TRBJ1-5,TGTGCCAGCAGCTTGGAGTTCTCCTCTAAGAGCAATCAGCCCCAGCATTTT,CASSLEFSSKSNQPQHF
NA,TRBD1,TRBV9,TRBJ2-7,TGTGCCAGCAGCGTAGGGGGACAGGGCTACGAGCAGTACTTC,CASSVGGQGYEQYF
NA,TRBD2,TRBV7-8,TRBJ2-3,TGTGCCAGCAGCTTGGCGTGGCGGGAGGTCGTTCCGAGTAGAACAGATACGCAGTATTTT,CASSLAWREVVPSRTDTQYF
NA,NA,TRBV7-6,TRBJ2-1,TGTGCCAGCAGCTTTGAACTAGCCTCCTACAATGAGCAGTTCTTC,CASSFELASYNEQFF
few,NA,TRBV20-1,TRBJ1-1,TGCAGTGCTACCAACACGAACACTGAAGCTTTCTTT,CSATNTNTEAFF
NA,NA,TRBV10-3,TRBJ1-4,TGTGCCATCCAGGCGGGGACCGGATTTAATGAAAAACTGTTTTTT,CAIQAGTGFNEKLFF
NA,TRBD2,TRBV4-2,TRBJ2-7,TGTGCCAGCAGCCAGGACCGGGACTACCGCTACGAGCGGTACTTC,CASSQDRDYRYERYF
many,NA,TRBV28,TRBJ1-5,TGTGCCAGCTTAGCTAGCAATCAGCCCCAGCATTTT,CASLASNQPQHF
many,TRBD2,TRBV18,TRBJ2-1,TGTGCCAGCTCACCCGGGGGACTAGCCCGTGGGGAGCAGTTCTTC,CASSPGGLARGEQFF
few,TRBD1,TRBV10-1,TRBJ2-1,TGCGCCAGCAGTGCGGGACAGACTCCCAATGAGCAGTTCTTC,CASSAGQTPNEQFF
NA,NA,TRBV11-2,TRBJ2-1,TGTGCCAGCAGCTTAGTTGCCAATGAGCAGTTCTTC,CASSLVANEQFF
NA,NA,TRBV9,TRBJ2-3,TGTGCCAGCAGCCTTAGCGATACGCAGAATTTT,CASSLSDTQNF
many,NA,TRBV6-2/TRBV6-3,TRBJ2-1,TGTGCCAGCAGTTACCAGGGTTACAATGAGCAGTTCTTC,CASSYQGYNEQFF
many,TRBD1,TRBV5-5,TRBJ1-1,TGTGCCAGCAGCCCCGAGGGGGCGCGGACTGAAGCTTTCTTT,CASSPEGARTEAFF
NA,TRBD1,TRBV5-1,TRBJ1-4,TGCGCCAGCAGCTATAGACAGGGAAGTGAAAAACTGTTTTTT,CASSYRQGSEKLFF